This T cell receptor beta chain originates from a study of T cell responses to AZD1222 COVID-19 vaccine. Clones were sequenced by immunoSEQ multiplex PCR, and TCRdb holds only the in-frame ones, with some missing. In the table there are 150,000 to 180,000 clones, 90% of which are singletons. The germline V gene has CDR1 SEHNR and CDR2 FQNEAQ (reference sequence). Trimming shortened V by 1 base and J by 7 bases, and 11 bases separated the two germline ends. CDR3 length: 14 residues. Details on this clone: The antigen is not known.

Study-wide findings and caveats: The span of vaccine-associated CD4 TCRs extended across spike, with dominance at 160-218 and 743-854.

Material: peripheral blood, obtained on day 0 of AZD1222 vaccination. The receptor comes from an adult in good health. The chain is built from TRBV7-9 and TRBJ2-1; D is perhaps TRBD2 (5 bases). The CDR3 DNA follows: TGTGCCAGCAGCTTAGTGAGGGTAAGGAATGAGCAGTTCTTC. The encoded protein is CASSLVRVRNEQFF.